This TCR beta chain is drawn from a study of spatial heterogeneity in lung cancer. General observations from the study: It was estimated that coverage of tumor T cells reached 6.5% to 7% for alpha chains and around 12% for beta chains. Tumor mutation counts were tracked by expanded intratumoral alpha and beta TCR counts.

Trimming cost V 3 bases and J 6 bases, with 12 bases left between them. This CDR3 region has 13 residues. Germline V CDR1 and CDR2: SQVTM, ANQGSEA. Carried by each TCR cDNA molecule was a unique molecular identifier. TCRdb redid the calling of the 5' RACE reads with MiXCR, one entry per CDR3 protein. This repertoire shows about 100,000 distinct CDR3 sequences, 4% to 4.5% found once; its top ten account for around 20%. The time point denotes: sample taken at primary tumor resection. The roughly 66 donors had untreated early-stage non-small cell lung cancer. No cells were sorted before sequencing. The whole RNA sequenced was extracted from tumor, nontumor lung or frozen PBMC. This clonotype was picked up many times. Its antigen is as yet unknown.

The chain has TRBV29-1 and TRBJ2-1; D perhaps matches TRBD2 (6 bases). This receptor was obtained from a male donor with early-stage non-small cell lung cancer. The source material was lung tumor tissue, sampled at surgery. The CDR3 here is CSVDLGGRNEQFF. The CDR3, as DNA: TGCAGCGTTGACCTAGGAGGGCGCAATGAGCAGTTCTTC.